One sample yielded the 14 T cell receptor beta chains listed below, sequenced in a study of identical twins. TCRdb processed the 5' RACE reads anew with MiXCR; each CDR3 protein has one entry. Here the sample spans around 500,000 distinct CDR3 sequences, 13% to 15% being singletons. The same specimen was also included in a second study, on yellow fever vaccine responses in identical twins.

The sequencing sample was made of CD4+ T cells sorted from blood. Receptors originate from a young woman in good health.

The V call is TRBV2, the J call TRBJ1-4; TRBD1 might be the D (5 bases). The V gene lost 7 bases and the J gene lost 8 bases, with 8 bases spanning the gap. There are 11 residues in the CDR3. The germline CDR1 and CDR2 sequences are SNHLY and FYNNEI. The CDR3 loop is CASTGFEKLFF. CDR3 coding DNA: TGTGCCAGCACAGGGTTCGAAAAACTGTTTTTT.

V gene TRBV28 combines with J gene TRBJ2-3; D is ambiguous. Germline V gene sequence: CDR1 MDHEN, CDR2 SYDVKM. V dropped 6 bases and J dropped 6 bases, with 10 bases sitting between them. The CDR3 is 12 amino acids. CDR3 region: CASSSVMDTQYF. Here the CDR3 DNA reads TGTGCCAGCAGCTCTGTCATGGATACGCAGTATTTT.

This clonotype was seen repeatedly, ten times or more. The chain combines TRBV6-2 or TRBV6-3 with TRBJ1-1; D is unresolved. Germline V lookup: CDR1 MNHEY, CDR2 SVGEGT. The CDR3 contains 13 residues. The V end was cut by 2 bases, the J end by 1 base, with 5 bases between. CDR3 in DNA: TGTGCCAGCAGTTACATACGGAACACTGAAGCTTTCTTT. Encoded protein: CASSYIRNTEAFF.

The gene calls are TRBV24-1 and TRBJ2-3; 13 bases agree with TRBD2. After removal of 0 bases from V and 4 bases from J, the junction contained 0 bases not matched to a gene. Per germline, CDR1 KGHDR and CDR2 SFDVKD. CDR3 length: 16 amino acids. This CDR3 is CATSDLTSGGADTQYF. As DNA, the CDR3 is TGTGCCACCAGTGATTTGACTAGCGGGGGGGCAGATACGCAGTATTTT.

This clonotype came up a few times. The rearrangement joins TRBV19 to TRBJ1-2, with unresolved D. Germline assignment: CDR1 LNHDA and CDR2 SQIVND (reference sequence). The CDR3 spans 13 residues. V lost 4 bases and J lost 2, with 8 bases in between. The CDR3 here is CASSTPPNYGYTF. In nucleotides, the CDR3 is TGTGCCAGTAGTACTCCCCCCAACTATGGCTACACCTTC.

This clonotype was counted a few times. V usage is TRBV27 and J usage is TRBJ2-7; D unresolved. Germline V lookup: CDR1 MNHEY, CDR2 SMNVEV (reference sequence). This CDR3 contains 12 residues. The V gene lost 5 bases and the J gene lost 6 bases, with 11 bases spanning the gap. DNA of the CDR3: TGTGCCAGCAGTATAAGGTTCGGCGAGCAGTACTTC. It yields the protein CASSIRFGEQYF.

Written as DNA, the CDR3 is TGTGCCAGCAGCTTTTCCAGGCCTCCCGGGGAGCTGTTTTTT. Protein sequence: CASSFSRPPGELFF. The chain carries TRBV7-2 and TRBJ2-2; D gene unclear. Trimming removed 3 bases from V and 6 bases from J, with 11 bases in between. CDR3 length: 14 amino acids. Germline V lookup: CDR1 SGHTA, CDR2 FQGNSA.

In its sample, this clonotype was seen many times. The chain is built from TRBV5-1 and TRBJ1-1; D ambiguous. The CDR3 loop spans 15 amino acids. Germline V gene lookup returns CDR1 SGHRS and CDR2 YFSETQ. Trimming took 0 bases from V and 0 from J, leaving 9 bases between them. CDR3 amino acids: CASSLAFSLNTEAFF. CDR3 coding DNA: TGCGCCAGCAGCTTGGCTTTCAGTTTGAACACTGAAGCTTTCTTT.

This clonotype was found a few times. The chain recombines TRBV6-1 with TRBJ2-7, with TRBD1 as a possible D gene (7 bases). There are 17 residues in the CDR3. Trimming removed 6 bases from V and 3 bases from J, with 24 bases in between. Per the germline V gene, CDR1 is MNHNS and CDR2 is SASEGT. CDR3 sequence reads: CASSRQGRDASVYEQYF. The CDR3 DNA is TGTGCCAGCAGCCGACAGGGCCGGGATGCTAGCGTCTACGAGCAGTACTTC.

The chain is built from TRBV2 and TRBJ2-7; TRBD1 is a possible D gene (6 bases). Germline CDR1 SNHLY, CDR2 FYNNEI. CDR3 size: 13 residues. V was shortened by 6 bases and J by 6 bases, with 15 bases between the two germline ends. Here the CDR3 DNA reads TGTGCCAGCAGGCAGGGGATTGGCGGCGAGCAGTACTTC. It codes for CASRQGIGGEQYF.

The V and J genes are TRBV6-2 or TRBV6-3 and TRBJ2-5, with 15 bases aligning to TRBD2. There are 18 residues in the CDR3. Germline assignment: CDR1 MNHEY and CDR2 SVGEGT. Trimming removed 6 bases from V and 2 bases from J; junction bases left unmatched: 10. The CDR3 DNA sequence: TGTGCCAGCAGGTGGGGGACTAGCGGGAGGTTGTGGCAAGAGACCCAGTACTTC. Translated, it gives CASRWGTSGRLWQETQYF.

This chain uses TRBV20-1 with TRBJ2-3; D gene uncertain. Germline values: CDR1 DFQATT, CDR2 SNEGSKA (reference sequence). The CDR3 covers 16 residues. Trimming took off 5 bases at V and 2 bases at J, with 20 bases between the two ends. The chain's CDR3 is CSAFRRSAGFTDTQYF. The CDR3 DNA is TGCAGTGCTTTCCGAAGGTCGGCAGGCTTCACAGATACGCAGTATTTT.

A few counts support this clonotype. V and J are TRBV2 and TRBJ2-3; 7 nucleotides match TRBD2. The CDR3 runs 15 residues. Germline trimming cut 3 bases from V and 1 base from J; bases unmatched to any gene: 4. From germline, CDR1 is SNHLY and CDR2 FYNNEI. The CDR3 DNA follows: TGTGCCAGCAGTGACGGGGCGGGGGGCACAGATACGCAGTATTTT. Residues: CASSDGAGGTDTQYF.

This clonotype showed up just a few times. The chain combines TRBV6-2 or TRBV6-3 with TRBJ2-3; 12 nucleotides match TRBD2. CDR1 MNHEY and CDR2 SVGEGT come from the germline V gene. The V gene end was trimmed by 2 bases and the J gene end by 6 bases; junction bases not matched to a gene: 6. The CDR3 is 16 amino acids. CDR3 in amino acids: CASSYPSGRAVDTQYF. In nucleotides, the CDR3 is TGTGCCAGCAGTTACCCTAGCGGGAGGGCCGTGGATACGCAGTATTTT.